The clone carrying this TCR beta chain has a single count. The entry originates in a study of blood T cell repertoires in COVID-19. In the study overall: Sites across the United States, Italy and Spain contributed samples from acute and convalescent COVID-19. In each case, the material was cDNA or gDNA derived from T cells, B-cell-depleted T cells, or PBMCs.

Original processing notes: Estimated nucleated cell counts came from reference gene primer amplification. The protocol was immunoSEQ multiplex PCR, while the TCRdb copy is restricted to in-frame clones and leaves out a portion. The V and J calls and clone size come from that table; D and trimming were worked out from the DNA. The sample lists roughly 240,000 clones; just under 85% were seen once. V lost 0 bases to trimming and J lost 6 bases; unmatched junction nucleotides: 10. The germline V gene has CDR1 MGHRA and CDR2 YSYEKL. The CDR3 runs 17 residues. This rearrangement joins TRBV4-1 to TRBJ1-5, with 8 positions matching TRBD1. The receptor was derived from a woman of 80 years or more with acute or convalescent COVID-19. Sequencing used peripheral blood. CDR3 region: CASSQDSDRAVSQPQHF. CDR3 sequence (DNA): TGCGCCAGCAGCCAAGATTCGGACAGGGCCGTGAGTCAGCCCCAGCATTTT.